This T cell receptor beta chain was sequenced for a study of OX40 agonist ivuxolimab in advanced cancers. Clones were sequenced by immunoSEQ multiplex PCR, and TCRdb holds only the in-frame ones, with some missing. The sample contains roughly 110,000 clones, roughly nine tenths of which appear only once. The CDR3 length is 13 residues. Germline lookup yields CDR1 SGHTA and CDR2 FQGNSA. With 10 bases removed from V and 0 bases from J, the gap between germline ends came to 12 bases. This TCR came from an adult with an advanced solid tumor such as melanoma, head and neck, liver or kidney cancer. The material was CD4+ or CD8+ T cells sorted from blood, obtained in a trial of the OX40 agonist ivuxolimab. The chain is built from TRBV7-2 and TRBJ1-1; no reliable D call. This CDR3 reads CANREGMNTEAFF. CDR3 in DNA: TGTGCCAACCGGGAGGGCATGAACACTGAAGCTTTCTTT.